The T cell receptor beta chain described here comes from a study of cytomegalovirus exposure and HLA in healthy donors. The study ran its PCR with 60 Vbeta and 13 Jbeta primers. The data were produced by immunoSEQ multiplex PCR, yet TCRdb's version contains in-frame clones alone and is incomplete. The sample table sets out about 130,000 clones. Germline V lookup: CDR1 WSHSY, CDR2 SAAADI. There are 15 residues in the CDR3. This clonotype was sampled from a man aged 25-45 years in good health and CMV-seronegative. The specimen was PBMCs. The genes are TRBV10-2 and TRBJ2-5, with TRBD2 as a possible D gene (5 bases). The J call may be wrong; the DNA end is better matched by TRBJ2-7. The CDR3 region is CASSGGSADSYEQYF. The CDR3 DNA sequence: TGCGCCAGCAGTGGTGGTAGCGCGGATTCCTACGAGCAGTACTTC.